The 10 T cell receptor beta chains below all came from one sample that was sequenced in a study of blood T cells in healthy people across ages. The use of a sample-barcoded 5' primer and a J-beta primer mix characterized a second PCR of roughly 6 to 11 cycles. TCRdb re-called the 5' RACE reads with MiXCR, one entry per CDR3 protein. The table has some 670,000 distinct CDR3 sequences, about 50% seen once. The source material was blood. The receptors were sampled from an elderly woman in good health.

On this clonotype: This clone may be a read error of a much larger clone one base away. The chain carries TRBV24-1 and TRBJ2-5, with D tentatively TRBD1 (7 bases). Looked up from germline, CDR1 is KGHDR and CDR2 is SFDVKD. The V end lost 4 bases, the J end lost 11 bases, and 25 bases lay between the germline ends. The CDR3 is 16 residues long. This CDR3 reads CATSDRQGGRRNEQYF. The CDR3 nucleotides are TGTGCCACCAGTGACCGCCAGGGGGGCCGAAGGAATGAGCAGTACTTC.

This clonotype was found many times. The chain has TRBV7-2 and TRBJ2-5; D gene uncertain. CDR3 length: 13 residues. The V end lost 11 bases, the J end lost 11 bases, and 24 bases lay between the germline ends. Germline V gives CDR1 SGHTA, CDR2 FQGNSA. The CDR3 loop is CAYQEQVAGEQYF. In nucleotides, the CDR3 is TGTGCCTACCAGGAGCAGGTAGCTGGTGAGCAGTACTTC.

In nucleotides, the CDR3 is TGTGCCAGCAGTCCACCTGACTTTGTGGGACGGAATCCTGCGGAGACCCAGTACTTC. Its translation: CASSPPDFVGRNPAETQYF. This sequence joins TRBV7-9 and TRBJ2-5; D is tentatively TRBD1 or TRBD2 (5 bases each). Trimming took 6 bases from V and 5 from J, leaving 31 bases between them. This CDR3 is 19 amino acids long. CDR1 and CDR2 from the germline V gene are SEHNR and FQNEAQ (reference sequence).

This clonotype occurred a few times. One end of the junction varies from germline; a read error may be responsible. The V and J genes are TRBV7-7 and TRBJ2-1, with 12 bases lining up with TRBD2. TRBJ2-7 matches the DNA end more closely, so the J call is doubtful. Germline assignment: CDR1 SSHAT and CDR2 FNYEAQ (reference sequence). CDR3 size: 15 residues. The CDR3: CASSFGTSGYNEQYF. The CDR3 region has the DNA TGTGCTAGCAGCTTTGGGACTAGCGGGTACAATGAGCAGTACTTC.

This clonotype was detected many times. This chain joins TRBV12-3 or TRBV12-4 and TRBJ1-2; possibly TRBD1 for D (6 bases). Trimming took 3 bases from V and 2 from J, leaving 10 bases between them. The CDR3 has 14 amino acids. The CDR3 region is CASSFFDRNYGYTF. Written as DNA, the CDR3 is TGTGCCAGCAGTTTCTTTGACAGGAACTATGGCTACACCTTC.

V usage is TRBV5-1 and J usage is TRBJ2-5; D is possibly TRBD1 (6 bases). This CDR3 is built from 15 residues. CDR1 and CDR2 (germline): SGHRS, YFSETQ. The V end was cut by 8 bases, the J end by 3 bases, with 20 bases between. The CDR3 loop reads CASSHADSGKETQYF. The CDR3 DNA follows: TGCGCCAGTTCCCATGCGGACAGTGGGAAAGAGACCCAGTACTTC.

The chain recombines TRBV6-2 or TRBV6-3 with TRBJ2-3; 14 bases match TRBD2. CDR1 and CDR2 from the germline V gene are MNHEY and SVGEGT. Trimming removed 2 bases from V and 0 bases from J; junction bases left unmatched: 7. The length of the CDR3 is 19 residues. CDR3 coding DNA: TGTGCCAGCAGTTACCGAACTTGGACTAGCGGGGGGAGCACAGATACGCAGTATTTT. This sequence encodes CASSYRTWTSGGSTDTQYF.

This clonotype has just one count. Possible read error: a much larger clone is one base away. V gene TRBV5-6 combines with J gene TRBJ2-5; D perhaps matches TRBD1 (6 bases). CDR3 length equals 14 residues. V was pared by 3 bases and J by 11 bases, with 20 bases between. Germline CDR1 reads SGHDT; CDR2 reads YYEEEE. The CDR3 DNA sequence: TGTGCCAGCAGCTCAGTGGACAGTTACAATGAGCAGTACTTC. It codes for CASSSVDSYNEQYF.

V is TRBV6-5 and J is TRBJ2-7; the D gene is possibly TRBD1 (6 bases). Germline V gene sequence: CDR1 MNHEY, CDR2 SVGAGI. The CDR3 sequence is 14 residues long. V shed 1 base and J shed 3 bases, with 10 bases lying between them. CDR3 region: CASSYLQGGYEQYF. The CDR3, as DNA: TGTGCCAGCAGTTACTTACAGGGTGGCTACGAGCAGTACTTC.

The chain recombines TRBV15 with TRBJ2-7; 9 nucleotides align to TRBD1. The CDR3 covers 14 residues. The trim removed 5 bases at V and 3 bases at J, leaving 5 bases unmatched. The germline gives CDR1 LNHNV, CDR2 YYDKDF (reference sequence). The CDR3 sequence: CATSSGTGLYEQYF. The CDR3 DNA is TGTGCCACCAGCTCCGGGACAGGGCTCTACGAGCAGTACTTC.